The 8 T cell receptor beta chains below come from one sample, sequenced in a study of OX40 agonist ivuxolimab in advanced cancers. Sequenced by immunoSEQ multiplex PCR; TCRdb stores in-frame clones only, minus some. The table records approximately 20,000 clones, around 77% of them present only once. The material sequenced was CD4+ or CD8+ T cells sorted from blood, taken in a trial of the OX40 agonist ivuxolimab. Source of these receptors: an adult with an advanced solid tumor such as melanoma, head and neck, liver or kidney cancer.

The chain links TRBV4-1 to TRBJ1-2, with 9 bases aligning to TRBD1. The trim removed 2 bases at V and 3 bases at J, leaving 4 bases unmatched. This CDR3 contains 15 residues. Germline V gene data show CDR1 as MGHRA and CDR2 as YSYEKL. The DNA of the CDR3 is TGCGCCAGCAGCCAAATACAGGGGGCGGACTATGGCTACACCTTC. Its translation: CASSQIQGADYGYTF.

There are a few counts of this clone. The gene calls are TRBV11-1 and TRBJ2-1; TRBD2 is a possible D gene (7 bases). Trimming took off 2 bases at V and 7 bases at J, with 21 bases between the two ends. Per the germline V gene, CDR1 is SGHAT and CDR2 is FQDESV (reference sequence). This CDR3 region has 17 residues. The CDR3 here is CASSLPRMGGAGNEQFF. In DNA, the CDR3 is TGTGCCAGCAGCTTACCCAGGATGGGGGGGGCCGGGAATGAGCAGTTCTTC.

This chain uses TRBV6-5 with TRBJ1-1, with D tentatively TRBD1 (6 bases). The CDR3 covers 14 residues. V dropped 1 base and J dropped 5 bases, with 11 bases sitting between them. Germline V gene data show CDR1 as MNHEY and CDR2 as SVGAGI. This CDR3 is CASSYYRAGTEAFF. Here the CDR3 DNA reads TGTGCCAGCAGTTACTACAGGGCAGGAACTGAAGCTTTCTTT.

V and J are TRBV27 and TRBJ2-7, with D unclear. The CDR3 loop spans 14 amino acids. The V gene lost 3 bases and the J gene lost 0 bases, with 9 bases spanning the gap. Germline CDR1 reads MNHEY; CDR2 reads SMNVEV (reference sequence). CDR3 coding DNA: TGTGCCAGCAGTTTTGGACGGCTCTCCTACGAGCAGTACTTC. Protein sequence: CASSFGRLSYEQYF.

Written as DNA, the CDR3 is TGTGCCAGCAGCGGGGGGGACCCATCGAACACTGAAGCTTTCTTT. Its translation is CASSGGDPSNTEAFF. The J gene is TRBJ1-1, the V gene TRBV7-6; D might be TRBD1 (5 bases). The germline V gene encodes CDR1 SGHVS and CDR2 FNYEAQ. The germline V and J ends were trimmed by 5 bases and 1 base, with 14 bases remaining between them. The CDR3 covers 15 residues.

The chain carries TRBV7-9 and TRBJ2-5; 9 nucleotides agree with TRBD1. The DNA end is more similar to TRBJ2-7, so the J call may be wrong. CDR1 SEHNR and CDR2 FQNEAQ come from the germline V gene (reference sequence). The length of the CDR3 is 15 residues. The chain's CDR3 is CASSLGKTGGYEQYF. CDR3 nucleotides: TGTGCCAGCAGCTTAGGAAAGACAGGGGGCTACGAGCAGTACTTC.

The chain employs TRBV7-6 and TRBJ2-7; maybe TRBD2 (6 bases). Per germline, CDR1 SGHVS and CDR2 FNYEAQ. The V and J ends lost 5 bases and 3 bases respectively, with 14 bases between them. The CDR3 spans 14 residues. The CDR3 region is CASSPEGPRYEQYF. In nucleotides, the CDR3 is TGTGCCAGCAGCCCGGAGGGGCCACGCTACGAGCAGTACTTC.

This clone showed up just a few times. The genes are TRBV10-3 and TRBJ2-2; D possibly matches TRBD1 or TRBD2 (6 bases each). CDR1 is ENHRY, CDR2 SYGVKD, per germline. Trimming removed 0 bases at V and 6 bases at J, with 14 bases between. This CDR3 has 16 amino acids. CDR3 coding DNA: TGTGCCATCAGTGAGTCCTCGCCAGGGGAGGCCGGGGAGCTGTTTTTT. Its translation is CAISESSPGEAGELFF.